This TCR beta chain was recovered during a study of Graves' ophthalmopathy and Graves' hyperthyroidism. Study conclusions and caveats: Between ophthalmopathy and stable hyperthyroidism, a 13-signature model drew a separation with around 86% sensitivity and around 80% specificity.

Details on this clonotype: Its antigen remains unknown.

Fresh peripheral blood, 8.5 to 10 ml, was the PBMC source. RNA transcripts served as template for amplifying TCR beta CDR3 sequences. Investigators did first-round RT-PCR with HTBI primers, then second-round multiplex PCR. TCRdb re-analysed the multiplex PCR reads in MiXCR, keeping a single row per CDR3 protein. The sample lists 400,000 or so distinct CDR3 sequences, 15% to 19% occurring once. The sequenced material came from peripheral blood. The receptor's source is a woman younger than 30 with stable Graves' hyperthyroidism.

The CDR3 DNA reads as TGTGCCAGCAGTTACAGCGCCCTCAGGGGCGAGCAGTACTTC. Translation gives CASSYSALRGEQYF. This chain joins TRBV6-5 and TRBJ2-7; possibly TRBD1 for D (6 bases). Trimming pared 2 bases from V and 6 bases from J, leaving 14 bases between. The CDR3 extends over 14 amino acids. CDR1 is MNHEY and CDR2 is SVGAGI in the germline V gene.